This TCR beta chain is from a study of shared clonotypes between healthy human individuals. Naive CD8 cells, CD45RO-negative and positively selected for CCR7, excluded terminally differentiated effector memory CD45RA+ cells. At a deep level, the assay was run. Produced via immunoSEQ multiplex PCR; TCRdb's table is partial and in-frame only. The table shows around 2.1 million clones, with 85% to 95% occurring only once. V trimming: 6 bases; J trimming: 6 bases; junction bases outside the gene matches: 6. CDR1 is MNHEY, CDR2 SMNVEV, per germline (reference sequence). The CDR3 runs 14 residues. The clonotype originates from a man aged 18 to 29 in good health. Some clones in this sample may be carry-over from other donors' samples. Sequenced sample: naive CD8+ T cells from PBMCs. J is TRBJ1-5 and V is TRBV27; 9 nucleotides line up with TRBD1. The CDR3 DNA sequence: TGTGCCAGCAGATTGACAGGGGGGGGTCAGCCCCAGCATTTT. This codes for CASRLTGGGQPQHF.